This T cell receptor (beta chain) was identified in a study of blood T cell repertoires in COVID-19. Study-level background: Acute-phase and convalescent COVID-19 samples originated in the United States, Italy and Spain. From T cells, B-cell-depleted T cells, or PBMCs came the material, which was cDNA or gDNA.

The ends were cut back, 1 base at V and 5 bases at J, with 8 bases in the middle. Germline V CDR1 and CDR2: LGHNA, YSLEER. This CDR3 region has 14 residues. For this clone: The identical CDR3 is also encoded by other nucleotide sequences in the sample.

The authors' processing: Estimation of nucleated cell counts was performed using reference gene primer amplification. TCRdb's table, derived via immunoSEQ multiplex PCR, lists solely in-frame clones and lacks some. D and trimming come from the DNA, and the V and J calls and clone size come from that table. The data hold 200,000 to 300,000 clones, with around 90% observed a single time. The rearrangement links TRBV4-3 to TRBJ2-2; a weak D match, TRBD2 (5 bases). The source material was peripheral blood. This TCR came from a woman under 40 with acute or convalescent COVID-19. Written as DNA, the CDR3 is TGCGCCAGCAGCCAAGTGAGGGTTACCGGGGAGCTGTTTTTT. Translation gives CASSQVRVTGELFF.